The subject of this entry is one T cell receptor (beta chain). Its antigen is unknown. The sample holds no much larger clone one base away, and base qualities are not on file. The immunoSEQ Assay, a bias-controlled multiplex PCR, was used to amplify TCRbeta CDR3 regions from genomic DNA. The source study handled its data this way. Nucleated cell counts per sample were estimated from amplification of reference gene primers within the assay. To quantify the absolute abundance of each unique TCRbeta CDR3 rearrangement, sequence reads were collapsed and filtered. For each sample, productive Simpson clonality was calculated as the square root of Simpson's diversity index across productive rearrangements. TCRdb obtained this table from immuneACCESS and retained in-frame rearrangements with V and J assigned. These tables miss some clones; where compared with another copy, unresolved V genes account for less than half of the shortfall, and the remainder is unexplained. V, J and clone size are those of that table, while D and trimming were read from the DNA. The sample table records some 260,000 clones; 80% to 90% of these occur just once. Of the sample, about 9.4% is held by the ten largest clones.

These data are taken from a study of blood T cell repertoires in COVID-19 (TCRdb year 2020). As for the study more broadly: Samples from collaborators originated in the United States, Italy and Spain and spanned both the acute and convalescent phases of COVID-19. The prospective study material was composed of cDNA or gDNA derived from T cells, B-cell-depleted T cells, or PBMCs. The dataset comprised deeply sampled blood TCRbeta repertoires from subjects exposed to, actively infected with, or recovered from COVID-19. A freely available public database, intended as a resource for researchers studying the immune response to SARS-CoV-2, is where the repertoires were released. Samples were obtained from the ongoing ImmuneRACE study (first 160 participants) and from 950 to 1,500 subjects provided by 6 global collaborators. Nearly every sample came with metadata listing a de-identified subject ID, COVID-19 status, age in years and sex. Where HLA class I and class II types were available, the types were taken from metadata supplied by the sample provider, not from assay-based typing. Overall results and qualifications from the work: How much clinical and demographic metadata was included differed by source and by participant, and the metadata was provided uncurated.

At one collaborating source in Seattle, patients were enrolled during active infection and were followed longitudinally through the course of disease. Each collaborating institution followed its own protocols to collect whole blood in K2EDTA tubes. For TCRbeta analysis, collaborators shipped samples in one of three forms: frozen whole blood, isolated PBMCs, or DNA extracted from either of those sample types. Counted from cysteine to phenylalanine, this CDR3 has 15 amino acids. CDR3 DNA only is kept here, 45 bases in frame from base 1. Per the germline V gene (reference sequence), SGHAT is the CDR1 and FQDESV is the CDR2. Relative to germline, V is missing 1 base and J is missing 5 bases, with 7 bases of the junction outside any gene match.

This receptor was obtained from a woman between 65 and 79 years old with COVID-19, enrolled during active disease. The sequencing sample was made of peripheral blood. Here the chain combines TRBV11-1 and TRBJ1-1, with 7 bases matching TRBD1. In nucleotides, the sequence is TGTGCCAGCAGCTTAGTCTCATCAGGGGGGACTGAAGCTTTCTTT. This codes for CASSLVSSGGTEAFF.